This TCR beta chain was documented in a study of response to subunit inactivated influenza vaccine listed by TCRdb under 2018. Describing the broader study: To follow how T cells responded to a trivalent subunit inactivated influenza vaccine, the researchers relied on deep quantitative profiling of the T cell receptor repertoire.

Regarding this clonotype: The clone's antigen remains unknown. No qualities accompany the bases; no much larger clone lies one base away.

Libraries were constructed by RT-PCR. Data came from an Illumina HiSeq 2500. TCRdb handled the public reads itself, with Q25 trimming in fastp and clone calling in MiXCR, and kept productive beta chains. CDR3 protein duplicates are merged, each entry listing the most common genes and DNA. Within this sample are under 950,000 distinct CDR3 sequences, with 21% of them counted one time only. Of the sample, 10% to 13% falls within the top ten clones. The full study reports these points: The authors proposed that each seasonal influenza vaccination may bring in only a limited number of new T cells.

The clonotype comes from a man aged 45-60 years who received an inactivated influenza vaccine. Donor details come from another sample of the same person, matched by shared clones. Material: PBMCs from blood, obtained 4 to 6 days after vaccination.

The CDR3 protein is CSASGTEIQETQYF. The nucleotides are TGCAGTGCTAGTGGGACGGAAATCCAAGAGACCCAGTACTTC. The sequence joins TRBV20-1 to TRBJ2-5, with the D call tentatively TRBD1 or TRBD2, each fitting 5 bases. The trim is 3 bases for V and 1 base for J, with a gap of 12 bases between the germline ends. CDR1 and CDR2 are read off the germline V gene (reference sequence) as DFQATT and SNEGSKA. The CDR3 runs 14 residues from the cysteine to the phenylalanine. CDR3 DNA only is kept here, 42 bases in frame from base 1.